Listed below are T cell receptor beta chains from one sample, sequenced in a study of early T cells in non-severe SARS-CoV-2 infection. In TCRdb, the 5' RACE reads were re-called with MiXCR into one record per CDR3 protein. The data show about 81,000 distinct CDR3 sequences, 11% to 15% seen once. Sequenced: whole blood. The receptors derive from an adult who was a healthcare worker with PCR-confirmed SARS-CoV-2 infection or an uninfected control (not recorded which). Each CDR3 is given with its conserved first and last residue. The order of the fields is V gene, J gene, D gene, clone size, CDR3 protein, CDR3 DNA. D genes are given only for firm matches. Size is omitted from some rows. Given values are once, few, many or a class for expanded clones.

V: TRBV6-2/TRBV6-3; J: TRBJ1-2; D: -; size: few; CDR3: CASSGVGATTF; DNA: TGTGCCAGCAGCGGGGTCGGGGCCACCACCTTC
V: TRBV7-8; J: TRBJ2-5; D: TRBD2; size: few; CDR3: CASSLDPGLAGSATQYF; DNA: TGTGCCAGCAGCTTAGATCCCGGACTAGCGGGGTCGGCTACCCAGTACTTC
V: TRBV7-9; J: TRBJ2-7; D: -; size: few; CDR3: CASSRDGYEQYF; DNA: TGTGCCAGCAGCCGGGACGGCTACGAGCAGTACTTC
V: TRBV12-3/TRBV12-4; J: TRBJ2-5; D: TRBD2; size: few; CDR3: CASSLGASGGLNQETQYF; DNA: TGTGCCAGCAGTTTAGGGGCAAGCGGGGGCCTTAACCAAGAGACCCAGTACTTC
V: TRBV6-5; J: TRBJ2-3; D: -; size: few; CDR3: CASSYSYSSTDTQYF; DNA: TGTGCCAGCAGTTACTCCTACTCTAGCACAGATACGCAGTATTTT
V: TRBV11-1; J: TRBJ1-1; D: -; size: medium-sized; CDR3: CASSSTQGTEAFF; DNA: TGTGCCAGCAGCTCGACCCAGGGAACTGAAGCTTTCTTT
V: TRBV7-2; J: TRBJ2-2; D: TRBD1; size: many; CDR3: CASGTGVFTGELFF; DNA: TGTGCCAGTGGAACAGGGGTATTCACCGGGGAGCTGTTTTTT
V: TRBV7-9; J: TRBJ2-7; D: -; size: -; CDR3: CASSLVLYEQYF; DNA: TGTGCCAGCAGCTTAGTTCTTTACGAGCAGTACTTC
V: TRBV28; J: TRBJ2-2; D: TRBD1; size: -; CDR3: CASSFPGQQMGELFF; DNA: TGTGCCAGCAGTTTCCCGGGACAGCAGATGGGGGAGCTGTTTTTT
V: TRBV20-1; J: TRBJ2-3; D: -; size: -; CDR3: CSAGAGGTDTQYF; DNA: TGCAGTGCGGGGGCAGGGGGCACAGATACGCAGTATTTT
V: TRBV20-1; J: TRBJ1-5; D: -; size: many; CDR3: CSATQGTNQPQHF; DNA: TGCAGTGCTACTCAGGGGACCAATCAGCCCCAGCATTTT
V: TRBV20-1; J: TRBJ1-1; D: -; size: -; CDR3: CSARGGGHTEAFF; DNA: TGCAGTGCTAGAGGGGGGGGCCACACTGAAGCTTTCTTT
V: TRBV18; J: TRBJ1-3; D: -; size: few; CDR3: CASSPLPSGSSSGNTIYF; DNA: TGTGCCAGCTCACCACTTCCATCCGGGAGTTCCTCTGGAAACACCATATATTTT
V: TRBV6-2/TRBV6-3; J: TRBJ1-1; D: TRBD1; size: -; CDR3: CASCRDRSNTEAFF; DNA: TGTGCCAGCTGTCGGGACAGGTCGAACACTGAAGCTTTCTTT
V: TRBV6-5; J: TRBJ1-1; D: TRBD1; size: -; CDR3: CASSPTGVSGRTEAFF; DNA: TGTGCCAGCAGCCCGACAGGGGTTTCCGGACGCACTGAAGCTTTCTTT
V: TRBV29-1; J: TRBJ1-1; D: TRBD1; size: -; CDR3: CSSSGTDYTEAFF; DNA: TGCAGCTCGTCCGGGACAGACTACACTGAAGCTTTCTTT
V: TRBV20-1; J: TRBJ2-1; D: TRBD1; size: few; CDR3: CSARAPGQPYNEQFF; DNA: TGCAGTGCTAGAGCTCCGGGACAGCCCTACAATGAGCAGTTCTTC
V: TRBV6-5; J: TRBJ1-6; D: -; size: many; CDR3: CASSYANSPLHF; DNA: TGTGCCAGCAGTTACGCGAATTCACCCCTCCACTTT
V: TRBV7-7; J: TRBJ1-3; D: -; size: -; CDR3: CASSLDFGSGNTIYF; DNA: TGTGCCAGCAGCTTAGATTTCGGGTCTGGAAACACCATATATTTT
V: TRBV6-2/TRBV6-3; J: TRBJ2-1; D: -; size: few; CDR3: CASKSDSQDEQFF; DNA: TGTGCCAGCAAATCCGACAGCCAGGATGAGCAGTTCTTC
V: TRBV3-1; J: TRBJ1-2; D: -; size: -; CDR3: CASSSTGPGYTF; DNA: TGTGCCAGCAGTTCAACAGGGCCCGGCTACACCTTC
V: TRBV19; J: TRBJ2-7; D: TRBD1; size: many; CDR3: CASSIGTGGVYEQYF; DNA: TGTGCCAGTAGTATAGGGACAGGGGGCGTCTACGAGCAGTACTTC
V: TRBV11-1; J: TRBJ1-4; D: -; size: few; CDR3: CASSLGDEKLFF; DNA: TGTGCCAGCAGCTTAGGTGATGAAAAACTGTTTTTT
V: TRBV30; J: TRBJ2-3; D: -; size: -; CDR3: CAWSVPGSDTQYF; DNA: TGTGCCTGGAGTGTCCCAGGCTCAGATACGCAGTATTTT
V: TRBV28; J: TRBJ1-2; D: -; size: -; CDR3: CASSLNRDGYTF; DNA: TGTGCCAGCAGTTTGAACAGGGATGGCTACACCTTC
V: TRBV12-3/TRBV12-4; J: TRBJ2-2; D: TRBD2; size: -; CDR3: CASSLAFLAGYTGELFF; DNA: TGTGCCAGCAGTTTAGCTTTCCTAGCGGGCTACACCGGGGAGCTGTTTTTT
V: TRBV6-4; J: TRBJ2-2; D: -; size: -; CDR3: CASSVGPSTGELFF; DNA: TGTGCCAGCAGTGTTGGGCCCTCCACCGGGGAGCTGTTTTTT
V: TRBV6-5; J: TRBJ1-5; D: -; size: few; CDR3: CASRKIDSNQPQHF; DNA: TGTGCCAGCAGAAAGATAGATAGCAATCAGCCCCAGCATTTT
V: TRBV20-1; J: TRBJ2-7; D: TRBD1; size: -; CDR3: CSAREDRVAYHEQYF; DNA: TGCAGTGCTAGAGAAGACAGGGTTGCTTACCACGAGCAGTACTTC
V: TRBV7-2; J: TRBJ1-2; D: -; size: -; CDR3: CASSAGAEQYGYTF; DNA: TGTGCCAGCAGCGCTGGGGCAGAGCAATATGGCTACACCTTC
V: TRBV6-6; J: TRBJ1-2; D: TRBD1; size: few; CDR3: CASSPNRGLNYGYTF; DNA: TGTGCCAGCAGTCCCAACAGGGGACTTAACTATGGCTACACCTTC
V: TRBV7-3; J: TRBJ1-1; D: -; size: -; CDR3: CASSLNRNTEAFF; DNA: TGTGCCAGCAGCTTAAACAGGAACACTGAAGCTTTCTTT
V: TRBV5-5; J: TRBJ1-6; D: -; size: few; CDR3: CASSRERIGSPLHF; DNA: TGTGCCAGCAGCAGGGAAAGGATTGGGTCACCCCTCCACTTT
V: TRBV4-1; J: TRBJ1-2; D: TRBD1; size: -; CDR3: CASSRRRQGTNYGYTF; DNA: TGCGCCAGCAGCCGAAGGAGACAGGGAACTAACTATGGCTACACCTTC
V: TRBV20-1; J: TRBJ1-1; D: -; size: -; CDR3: CSARGWDRNTEAFF; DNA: TGCAGTGCTAGAGGCTGGGATAGGAACACTGAAGCTTTCTTT
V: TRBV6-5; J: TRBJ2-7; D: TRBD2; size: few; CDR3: CASSYKAGGYSYEQYF; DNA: TGTGCCAGCAGTTACAAAGCGGGGGGTTACTCCTACGAGCAGTACTTC
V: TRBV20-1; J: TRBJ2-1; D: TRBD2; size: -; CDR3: CSASRQSGGIYNEQFF; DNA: TGCAGTGCTAGTAGACAGAGCGGGGGGATCTACAATGAGCAGTTCTTC
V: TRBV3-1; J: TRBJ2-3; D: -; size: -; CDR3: CASSPRLRSDTQYF; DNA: TGTGCCAGCAGCCCTAGGCTACGTTCAGATACGCAGTATTTT
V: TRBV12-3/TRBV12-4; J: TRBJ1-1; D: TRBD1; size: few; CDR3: CASSLDRGLEAFF; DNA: TGTGCCAGCAGTTTAGACAGGGGCTTAGAAGCTTTCTTT